Described below is a single TCR beta chain sequence and its context. Its antigen is still unknown. These data belong to a study of CD8 T cell repertoires and HIV-1 epitope variants. Using immunoSEQ multiplex PCR, the repertoire was profiled, and TCRdb retains in-frame clones only, with some absent. The data show some 7,000 clones, with 60% to 75% seen just once and 40% to 50% held by the top ten. The trim removed 1 base at V and 2 bases at J, leaving 5 bases unmatched. The CDR3 totals 15 residues. Germline CDR1 SGHTA, CDR2 FQGNSA. Sequencing was performed on cultured CD8+ T cells derived from PBMCs. This TCR derives from a male donor with HIV. V usage is TRBV7-2 and J usage is TRBJ2-7; the match to TRBD1 covers 7 bases. CDR3 protein: CASSLEGTAAYEQYF. DNA of the CDR3: TGTGCCAGCAGCTTAGAAGGGACAGCAGCCTACGAGCAGTACTTC.